Listed here are 30 T cell receptor beta chains from one sample, sequenced in a study of blood T cell repertoires in COVID-19. The data were produced by immunoSEQ multiplex PCR, yet TCRdb's version contains in-frame clones alone and is incomplete. Altogether 270,000 or so clones are present, around 90% being singletons, with the ten largest covering roughly 2.1%. Sequenced sample: PBMCs or T cells enriched from blood (not recorded which). The source of these receptors is a woman in her thirties or forties with acute COVID-19.

The rearrangement uses TRBV7-2 and TRBJ1-6; 8 bases agree with TRBD1. The CDR3 spans 17 residues. V was clipped by 3 bases and J by 6 bases; unmatched bases: 10. Germline lookup yields CDR1 SGHTA and CDR2 FQGNSA. The CDR3 sequence is CASSFKTGVWGNSPLHF. The CDR3 nucleotides are TGTGCCAGCAGCTTCAAGACAGGGGTTTGGGGTAATTCACCCCTCCACTTT.

V is TRBV5-5 and J is TRBJ2-5; TRBD2 matches at 13 bases. CDR1 is SGHKS, CDR2 YYEKEE, per germline (reference sequence). After removal of 4 bases from V and 3 bases from J, the junction contained 3 bases not matched to a gene. The CDR3 covers 15 residues. The CDR3 region is CASSQGLAGEETQYF. CDR3 nucleotides: TGTGCCAGCAGCCAAGGACTAGCGGGAGAAGAGACCCAGTACTTC.

This chain links TRBV7-6 with TRBJ2-3; a possible D gene is TRBD2 (7 bases). This CDR3 is 16 amino acids long. Germline CDR1 and CDR2: SGHVS and FNYEAQ. V was shortened by 1 base and J by 2 bases, with 13 bases between the two germline ends. This chain's CDR3 is CASSLDRGAYTDTQYF. DNA of the CDR3: TGTGCCAGCAGCTTAGACCGGGGGGCATACACAGATACGCAGTATTTT.

V is TRBV11-2 and J is TRBJ2-7; 7 nucleotides line up with TRBD2. V was clipped by 4 bases and J by 8 bases; unmatched bases: 17. Germline loops: CDR1 SGHAT, CDR2 FQNNGV. CDR3 length: 16 amino acids. This CDR3 is CASSSLLDGTTLKQYF. As DNA, the CDR3 is TGTGCCAGCAGCTCGCTGCTGGACGGGACTACCCTAAAGCAGTACTTC.

This clone was picked up one time. The DNA is left out, because the CDR3 cannot be placed on it with certainty; the CDR3 is given as TCRdb lists it. The chain uses TRBV21-1 and TRBJ2-3; the table's D call, TRBD1, has no DNA check behind it. TRBV21-1 is deemed a pseudogene. Including both end residues, the CDR3 is 16 amino acids long. This CDR3 reads CASTLWWGPGADTQYF.

V gene TRBV5-4 combines with J gene TRBJ1-1; D possibly corresponds to TRBD1 (5 bases). The CDR3 contains 16 residues. Trimming shortened V by 4 bases and J by 0 bases, and 16 bases separated the two germline ends. Per germline, CDR1 SGHNT and CDR2 YYREEE (reference sequence). CDR3 amino acids: CASSLKQRGVNTEAFF. The CDR3 DNA sequence: TGTGCCAGCAGCCTTAAACAACGGGGGGTGAACACTGAAGCTTTCTTT.

V usage is TRBV5-6 and J usage is TRBJ2-7; maybe TRBD1 (5 bases). The CDR3 is 12 residues long. Germline CDR1 is SGHDT and CDR2 is YYEEEE. Deletions cut 3 bases from V and 6 bases from J, with 10 bases between. The CDR3 spells CASSWTSGEQYF. CDR3 coding DNA: TGTGCCAGCAGCTGGACAAGTGGCGAGCAGTACTTC.

The chain carries TRBV2 and TRBJ1-5; D unclear. The CDR3 has 12 amino acids. Germline CDR1 SNHLY, CDR2 FYNNEI. The V end lost 3 bases, the J end lost 9 bases, and 9 bases lay between the germline ends. The CDR3 sequence is CASSDEFPPQHF. The DNA for the CDR3 is TGTGCCAGCAGTGATGAGTTCCCGCCCCAGCATTTT.

The gene calls are TRBV29-1 and TRBJ1-1; D unresolved. The V end was cut by 4 bases, the J end by 6 bases, with 21 bases between. Germline V lookup: CDR1 SQVTM, CDR2 ANQGSEA. The CDR3 extends over 15 amino acids. CDR3 sequence: CSVVREGSKRAEAFF. The DNA of the CDR3 is TGCAGCGTTGTACGGGAAGGGAGCAAAAGGGCTGAAGCTTTCTTT.

The chain recombines TRBV16 with TRBJ2-3, with 7 bases fitting TRBD2. The CDR3 totals 16 residues. CDR1 KGHSY and CDR2 FQNENV come from the germline V gene. The V and J ends lost 5 bases and 5 bases, in that order; junction bases with no gene match: 13. Written as DNA, the CDR3 is TGTGCCAGCAGCATTAGGACGCCCGGGGGGAGAGATACGCAGTATTTT. Amino acid sequence: CASSIRTPGGRDTQYF.

The J gene is TRBJ2-2, the V gene TRBV7-3, with D hard to call. Deletions cut 7 bases from V and 4 bases from J, with 13 bases between. The CDR3 is 14 amino acids. Germline V gives CDR1 SGHTA, CDR2 FQGTGA. CDR3 protein: CASNLGGGTGELFF. The CDR3 DNA reads TGTGCCAGCAACCTAGGTGGCGGCACCGGGGAGCTGTTTTTT.

Only one count was recorded for this clone. The chain uses TRBV19 and TRBJ1-4; tentative D call: TRBD1 (5 bases). Trimming removed 6 bases at V and 8 bases at J, with 22 bases between. From germline, CDR1 is LNHDA and CDR2 SQIVND (reference sequence). CDR3 size: 16 residues. CDR3 protein: CASSPGGRRLGEKLFF. The DNA of the CDR3 is TGTGCCAGTAGCCCCGGGGGGAGGCGACTTGGAGAAAAACTGTTTTTT.

The rearrangement joins TRBV5-1 to TRBJ2-2; 9 nucleotides match TRBD2. This CDR3 has 20 amino acids. Germline CDR1 reads SGHRS; CDR2 reads YFSETQ. Losses at the gene ends were 3 bases for V and 2 bases for J; bases not matched to a gene: 17. The CDR3 bases are TGCGCCAGCAGCTGGTCCCCCAGCGGGGGGCAGAACTCCAACACCGGGGAGCTGTTTTTT. As protein: CASSWSPSGGQNSNTGELFF.

This chain links TRBV4-3 with TRBJ2-3, with a weak D call TRBD2 (6 bases). The CDR3 has 14 amino acids. The V gene's germline CDR1 is LGHNA and CDR2 YSLEER. The germline V and J ends were trimmed by 4 bases and 6 bases, with 14 bases remaining between them. The CDR3 DNA sequence: TGCGCCAGCAGCCTATCTAGCGCACGGGATACGCAGTATTTT. This codes for CASSLSSARDTQYF.

The CDR3 DNA sequence: TGTGCCAGCAGCTTCCGCTCCTACAATGAGCAGTTCTTC. Translating it yields CASSFRSYNEQFF. The chain recombines TRBV11-3 with TRBJ2-1; D is ambiguous. Germline loops: CDR1 SGHNT, CDR2 YENEEA. The CDR3 covers 13 residues. V gave up 3 bases and J gave up 0 bases, with 3 bases separating them.

The table lists this clone with a count of one. The chain uses TRBV5-6 and TRBJ2-5; 11 bases line up with TRBD2. CDR3 length equals 17 residues. V lost 4 bases to trimming and J lost 5 bases; unmatched junction nucleotides: 13. Germline-derived CDR1 and CDR2 are SGHDT and YYEEEE. The CDR3 loop is CASSPSVVAGGLETQYF. The CDR3 bases are TGTGCCAGCAGCCCGTCGGTGGTAGCGGGAGGGCTTGAGACCCAGTACTTC.

V and J are TRBV28 and TRBJ1-5, with 11 bases fitting TRBD1. The CDR3 has 13 residues. V shed 6 bases, J shed 7 bases, and the junction held 2 bases outside the gene matches. Per germline, CDR1 MDHEN and CDR2 SYDVKM. The CDR3 sequence is CASSGQGAQPQHF. The CDR3 nucleotides are TGTGCCAGCAGCGGACAGGGGGCCCAGCCCCAGCATTTT.

The chain couples TRBV5-1 to TRBJ1-1; D unresolved. The germline V gene has CDR1 SGHRS and CDR2 YFSETQ. There are 16 residues in the CDR3. Trimming shortened V by 4 bases and J by 10 bases, and 26 bases separated the two germline ends. CDR3 in amino acids: CASSRGPNDMAVSAFF. In nucleotides, the CDR3 is TGCGCCAGCAGCCGTGGGCCTAACGATATGGCAGTATCAGCTTTCTTT. The full variable domain, completed using reference TRBV5-1 and TRBJ1-1, is KAGVTQTPRYLIKTRGQQVTLSCSPISGHRSVSWYQQTPGQGLQFLFEYFSETQRNKGNFPGRFSGRQFSNSRSEMNVSTLELGDSALYLCASSRGPNDMAVSAFFGQGTRLTVV.

The chain has TRBV6-5 and TRBJ2-2, with D perhaps TRBD1 (7 bases). The germline gives CDR1 MNHEY, CDR2 SVGAGI. The CDR3 spans 15 residues. V dropped 4 bases and J dropped 5 bases, with 14 bases sitting between them. CDR3 sequence reads: CASSLEGAKTGELFF. The CDR3 DNA is TGTGCCAGCAGTTTGGAGGGGGCTAAGACCGGGGAGCTGTTTTTT.

The rearrangement links TRBV9 to TRBJ2-5; maybe TRBD1 (5 bases). Trimming left V 2 bases short and J 4 bases short, with 15 bases between. Germline CDR1 is SGDLS and CDR2 is YYNGEE. This CDR3 spans 15 amino acids. Here the CDR3 reads CASSVQGVGRETQYF. As DNA, the CDR3 is TGTGCCAGCAGCGTGCAGGGTGTGGGGCGAGAGACCCAGTACTTC.

The rearrangement uses TRBV5-1 and TRBJ2-7; 9 bases are shared with TRBD1. The CDR3 runs to 13 residues. The junction had 5 bases not matched to a gene; V was cut back by 3 bases and J by 7 bases. Germline CDR1 and CDR2: SGHRS and YFSETQ. The CDR3 bases are TGCGCCAGCAGCTCTACAGGGGGCGCAGAGCAGTACTTC. It specifies CASSSTGGAEQYF. Combining the CDR3 with reference TRBV5-1 and TRBJ2-7 gives the whole variable domain KAGVTQTPRYLIKTRGQQVTLSCSPISGHRSVSWYQQTPGQGLQFLFEYFSETQRNKGNFPGRFSGRQFSNSRSEMNVSTLELGDSALYLCASSSTGGAEQYFGPGTRLTVT.

Notes on this clone: At one of its ends the junction is not consistent with the germline gene, which may arise from a read error. The chain carries TRBV5-6 and TRBJ2-3, with TRBD1 matching 7 bases. The CDR3 spans 16 residues. Germline CDR1 SGHDT, CDR2 YYEEEE. The DNA of the CDR3 is TGTGCCAGCAGCTTGGCAGGGACAGTAAGCAAAGATACGCAGTATTTT. Its translation is CASSLAGTVSKDTQYF.

CDR3 amino acids: CASSPFRSTQGFELFF. CDR3 bases: TGTGCCAGCAGTCCCTTTCGGTCAACACAGGGCTTCGAACTGTTTTTT. The chain uses TRBV28 and TRBJ1-4; a weak D match, TRBD1 (6 bases). The germline V and J ends were trimmed by 5 bases and 12 bases, with 25 bases remaining between them. The CDR3 extends over 16 amino acids. The germline CDR1 and CDR2 sequences are MDHEN and SYDVKM.

The chain recombines TRBV7-9 with TRBJ2-7, with D tentatively TRBD2 (5 bases). Germline CDR1 is SEHNR and CDR2 is FQNEAQ (reference sequence). The CDR3 sequence is 14 residues long. V dropped 5 bases and J dropped 0 bases, with 11 bases sitting between them. CDR3 sequence: CASSPPSSSYEQYF. DNA of the CDR3: TGTGCCAGCAGCCCTCCTAGCAGCTCCTACGAGCAGTACTTC.

This chain uses TRBV7-2 with TRBJ2-3, with TRBD2 matching over 9 bases. The CDR3 runs 13 residues. CDR1 is SGHTA and CDR2 is FQGNSA in the germline V gene. V gave up 4 bases and J gave up 7 bases; unmatched junction bases: 3. CDR3 sequence reads: CASSSLAGNTQYF. In DNA, the CDR3 is TGTGCCAGCAGCTCCCTAGCGGGGAATACGCAGTATTTT.

The rearrangement joins TRBV16 to TRBJ1-1; TRBD1 is a possible D gene (5 bases). From germline, CDR1 is KGHSY and CDR2 FQNENV. V was cut by 2 bases and J by 0 bases, with 10 bases left in between. This CDR3 is built from 15 residues. CDR3 in DNA: TGTGCCAGCAGCCAAAATGGACAAGTGAACACTGAAGCTTTCTTT. Its protein product is CASSQNGQVNTEAFF.

The genes are TRBV19 and TRBJ2-7; no firm D call. The V gene lost 5 bases and the J gene lost 9 bases, with 14 bases spanning the gap. Germline assignment: CDR1 LNHDA and CDR2 SQIVND (reference sequence). The CDR3 is made up of 12 amino acids. The CDR3 reads CASSLDSKRQYF. The DNA for the CDR3 is TGTGCCAGTAGTCTCGACTCGAAACGGCAGTACTTC.

This chain links TRBV19 with TRBJ1-5; D possibly corresponds to TRBD1 (5 bases). This CDR3 contains 16 residues. Per the germline V gene, CDR1 is LNHDA and CDR2 is SQIVND (reference sequence). V gave up 0 bases and J gave up 6 bases, with 15 bases separating them. The CDR3 DNA sequence: TGTGCCAGTAGTATAGATCCTGGTGGGGCGCGTCAGCCCCAGCATTTT. Protein product: CASSIDPGGARQPQHF.

This sequence joins TRBV30 and TRBJ1-6, with 7 bases aligning to TRBD1. Looked up from germline, CDR1 is GTSNPN and CDR2 is SVGIG (reference sequence). Trimming removed 1 base from V and 8 bases from J; junction bases left unmatched: 5. CDR3 length equals 14 residues. The CDR3 region has the DNA TGTGCCTGGAGTGGGGGACAGCGGGATTCACCCCTCCACTTT. Its protein product is CAWSGGQRDSPLHF. The full variable domain, rest sourced from reference TRBV30 and TRBJ1-6, is SQTIHQWPATLVQPVGSPLSLECTVEGTSNPNLYWYRQAAGRGLQLLFYSVGIGQISSEVPQNLSASRPQDRQFILSSKKLLLSDSGFYLCAWSGGQRDSPLHFGNGTRLTVT.

This chain connects TRBV5-4 to TRBJ2-1, with 15 bases lining up with TRBD2. The CDR3 length is 18 residues. The germline CDR1 and CDR2 sequences are SGHNT and YYREEE (reference sequence). Trimming removed 4 bases from V and 4 bases from J; junction bases left unmatched: 9. The CDR3 region is CASSGGTSGRSVYNEQFF. As DNA, the CDR3 is TGTGCCAGCAGCGGAGGGACTAGCGGGAGGTCCGTTTACAATGAGCAGTTCTTC.